This entry lists 19 T cell receptor beta chains sequenced from one sample in a study of cytomegalovirus exposure and HLA in healthy donors. Clones were sequenced by immunoSEQ multiplex PCR, and TCRdb holds only the in-frame ones, with some missing. There are 130,000 to 150,000 clones in the sample; roughly nine tenths occur only once, and approximately 10% lies in the top ten. The sequenced sample consisted of PBMCs. The receptor source for this set is a woman aged 18 to 35 in good health and CMV-seropositive.

This clone has a single count. V gene TRBV7-6 combines with J gene TRBJ1-2; 9 nucleotides agree with TRBD1. Per germline, CDR1 SGHVS and CDR2 FNYEAQ. The CDR3 runs to 14 residues. V lost 5 bases, J lost 8 bases, and 9 bases stayed unmatched. This CDR3 reads CASSRTTGGDGYTF. The CDR3 DNA is TGTGCCAGCAGCCGCACTACAGGGGGCGACGGCTACACCTTC. Filled out from reference TRBV7-6 and TRBJ1-2, the complete variable domain reads GAGVSQSPRYKVTKRGQDVALRCDPISGHVSLYWYRQALGQGPEFLTYFNYEAQQDKSGLPNDRFSAERPEGSISTLTIQRTEQRDSAMYRCASSRTTGGDGYTFGSGTRLTVV.

This clone was detected a few times. This chain uses TRBV7-9 with TRBJ1-6; TRBD1 is a possible D gene (5 bases). Germline CDR1 and CDR2: SEHNR and FQNEAQ (reference sequence). Between the trimmed V and J ends, which lost 5 bases and 7 bases, there was a span of 18 bases. CDR3 length equals 16 residues. The CDR3 DNA follows: TGTGCCAGCAGCCACATAACGGGACTGTTGAATTCACCCCTCCACTTT. This encodes CASSHITGLLNSPLHF.

The chain employs TRBV7-9 and TRBJ1-1, with D perhaps TRBD1 (5 bases). The V end was cut by 6 bases, the J end by 4 bases, with 15 bases between. Germline lookup yields CDR1 SEHNR and CDR2 FQNEAQ (reference sequence). The CDR3 has 14 residues. CDR3 region: CASSPFRQSTEAFF. CDR3 nucleotide sequence: TGTGCCAGCAGTCCCTTTCGACAGTCCACTGAAGCTTTCTTT.

The V call is TRBV5-4, the J call TRBJ1-1; 10 bases match TRBD1. Germline-derived CDR1 and CDR2 are SGHNT and YYREEE (reference sequence). The CDR3 runs to 12 residues. The junction had 3 bases not matched to a gene; V was cut back by 10 bases and J by 3 bases. CDR3 protein: CASGTGDTEAFF. For the CDR3, the DNA is TGTGCCTCCGGGACAGGGGACACTGAAGCTTTCTTT. Variable domain in full (rest from reference TRBV5-4 and TRBJ1-1): ETGVTQSPTHLIKTRGQQVTLRCSSQSGHNTVSWYQQALGQGPQFIFQYYREEENGRGNFPPRFSGLQFPNYSSELNVNALELDDSALYLCASGTGDTEAFFGQGTRLTVV.

This clone was seen more than once but under ten times. This chain connects TRBV19 to TRBJ1-5; D perhaps matches TRBD1 (6 bases). The CDR3 contains 16 residues. V gave up 5 bases and J gave up 7 bases, with 21 bases separating them. Germline V gene lookup returns CDR1 LNHDA and CDR2 SQIVND (reference sequence). DNA of the CDR3: TGTGCCAGTAGTCCACGGGACAAGGGTCGTGGGCAGCCCCAGCATTTT. This encodes CASSPRDKGRGQPQHF.

This chain joins TRBV12-5 and TRBJ1-3, with a weak D call TRBD1 (5 bases). Germline V CDR1 and CDR2: LGHNT, FRNRAP. Trimming took 4 bases from V and 0 from J, leaving 19 bases between them. The CDR3 runs 18 residues. The CDR3 nucleotides are TGTGCTAGTGGTTGGGGGGGAGGAGGGTCGATCTCTGGAAACACCATATATTTT. Translated, it gives CASGWGGGGSISGNTIYF.

As concerns this clone: One junction end disagrees with the germline gene, perhaps due to a read error. The V call is TRBV6-1, the J call TRBJ2-7, with D possibly TRBD1 on 5 matching bases. The CDR3 totals 10 residues. From germline, CDR1 is MNHNS and CDR2 SASEGT. CDR3 amino acids: CASSEFETAF. The CDR3 DNA reads as TGTGCCAGCAGTGAATTTGAGACAGCCTTC.

The J gene is TRBJ2-7, the V gene TRBV19, with D maybe TRBD1 (6 bases). Germline lookup yields CDR1 LNHDA and CDR2 SQIVND (reference sequence). Trimming shortened V by 2 bases and J by 5 bases, and 10 bases separated the two germline ends. The length of the CDR3 is 13 residues. CDR3 residues: CASSIQGTDEQYF. The CDR3 DNA follows: TGTGCCAGTAGTATACAGGGGACCGACGAGCAGTACTTC.

There are a few counts of this clone. J is TRBJ1-2 and V is TRBV7-2; possibly TRBD1 for D (6 bases). V was pared by 5 bases and J by 3 bases, with 19 bases between. CDR3 length: 16 amino acids. CDR1 and CDR2 (germline): SGHTA, FQGNSA. The CDR3 DNA follows: TGTGCCAGCAGCCGAACCTTCTACAGGGTGGACTATGGCTACACCTTC. Its translation is CASSRTFYRVDYGYTF.

The chain recombines TRBV15 with TRBJ1-3; D is unresolved. Germline V gene data show CDR1 as LNHNV and CDR2 as YYDKDF (reference sequence). CDR3 length: 17 residues. V lost 1 base and J lost 0, with 13 bases in between. The CDR3 loop is CATSRAGSQSSGNTIYF. The CDR3 coding sequence is TGTGCCACCAGCAGAGCAGGCAGCCAGAGCTCTGGAAACACCATATATTTT.

The chain links TRBV20-1 to TRBJ2-5; D unresolved. The germline CDR1 and CDR2 sequences are DFQATT and SNEGSKA (reference sequence). The CDR3 has 11 residues. The V and J ends lost 6 bases and 2 bases respectively, with 7 bases between them. CDR3 DNA: TGCAGTGCCCATCATCAAGAGACCCAGTACTTC. Translation: CSAHHQETQYF.

The gene calls are TRBV9 and TRBJ1-2, with TRBD1 matching 8 bases. After removal of 4 bases from V and 4 bases from J, the junction contained 9 bases not matched to a gene. Germline CDR1 and CDR2: SGDLS and YYNGEE. CDR3 length: 15 residues. This CDR3 is CASSPRTGTTYGYTF. CDR3 nucleotide sequence: TGTGCCAGCAGCCCGCGGACAGGGACGACCTATGGCTACACCTTC.

V is TRBV27 and J is TRBJ1-2; TRBD1 might be the D (6 bases). Germline lookup yields CDR1 MNHEY and CDR2 SMNVEV (reference sequence). This CDR3 region has 13 residues. Trimming shortened V by 2 bases and J by 2 bases, and 6 bases separated the two germline ends. The CDR3 is CASSLTGNYGYTF. CDR3 nucleotides: TGTGCCAGCAGTTTAACAGGGAACTATGGCTACACCTTC.

The chain couples TRBV9 to TRBJ2-5; D remains ambiguous. Germline assignment: CDR1 SGDLS and CDR2 YYNGEE. This CDR3 contains 14 residues. V lost 0 bases and J 5 bases, leaving 11 bases between the germline ends. CDR3 residues: CASSVGSRSETQYF. The CDR3 coding sequence is TGTGCCAGCAGCGTAGGGTCGCGCTCGGAGACCCAGTACTTC.

This clone was seen a single time. DNA for the CDR3: TGTGCCAGCTCACCCGATGAGAGCTCTGGAAACACCATATATTTT. Encoded protein: CASSPDESSGNTIYF. The rearrangement uses TRBV18 and TRBJ1-3; D gene unclear. Per the germline V gene, CDR1 is KGHSH and CDR2 is LQKENI. Deletions cut 3 bases from V and 0 bases from J, with 9 bases between. There are 15 residues in the CDR3.

This clone has only a few counts. This chain uses TRBV28 with TRBJ1-2; 8 positions agree with TRBD1. V shed 6 bases, J shed 8 bases, and the junction held 5 bases outside the gene matches. From germline, CDR1 is MDHEN and CDR2 SYDVKM. This CDR3 comprises 12 residues. The CDR3 coding sequence is TGTGCCAGCAGGCAGGGGGCTGAGGGCTACACCTTC. This codes for CASRQGAEGYTF.

The chain uses TRBV25-1 and TRBJ2-1, with D possibly being TRBD1 (7 bases). There are 16 residues in the CDR3. The V and J ends lost 2 bases and 2 bases respectively, with 13 bases between them. The germline CDR1 and CDR2 sequences are MGHDK and SYGVNS. CDR3 residues: CASSEAGQITYNEQFF. CDR3 nucleotides: TGTGCCAGCAGTGAAGCGGGACAGATCACCTACAATGAGCAGTTCTTC.

J is TRBJ2-3 and V is TRBV18, with D uncertain. Germline values: CDR1 KGHSH, CDR2 LQKENI. The V gene lost 0 bases and the J gene lost 3 bases, with 7 bases spanning the gap. The CDR3 contains 14 residues. The CDR3: CASSPPTRTDTQYF. CDR3 nucleotide sequence: TGTGCCAGCTCACCACCCACCAGGACAGATACGCAGTATTTT.

The chain carries TRBV27 and TRBJ2-3; TRBD2 might be the D (7 bases). The V end lost 1 base, the J end lost 6 bases, and 14 bases lay between the germline ends. CDR1 and CDR2 from the germline V gene are MNHEY and SMNVEV (reference sequence). CDR3 length equals 15 residues. CDR3 in amino acids: CASSLWGGAPDTQYF. In nucleotides, the CDR3 is TGTGCCAGCAGTTTATGGGGGGGGGCCCCGGATACGCAGTATTTT.